These 3 T cell receptor beta chains came from one sample sequenced in a study of shared clonotypes between healthy human individuals. The data were produced by immunoSEQ multiplex PCR, yet TCRdb's version contains in-frame clones alone and is incomplete. The sample carries roughly 700,000 clones, 74% recorded once. Sequencing used memory CD4+ T cells sorted from blood. The subset: CD45RA-negative fraction. These receptors came from a woman in her thirties in good health.

This clone was detected a few times. The same CDR3 arises from other DNA sequences in this sample as well. The J gene is TRBJ2-1, the V gene TRBV5-1; 8 bases align to TRBD1. V was pared by 4 bases and J by 1 base, with 4 bases of the junction left unmatched. CDR3 length: 15 amino acids. Germline V gene data show CDR1 as SGHRS and CDR2 as YFSETQ. The DNA of the CDR3 is TGCGCCAGCAGCACGGACAGGGTATCCTACAATGAGCAGTTCTTC. As protein: CASSTDRVSYNEQFF.

This chain uses TRBV14 with TRBJ1-2; D remains unclear. Germline CDR1 is SGHDN and CDR2 is FVKESK. This CDR3 is built from 15 residues. Trimming took 1 base from V and 7 from J, leaving 16 bases between them. The chain's CDR3 is CASSQVGSSYSGYTF. The CDR3 nucleotides are TGTGCCAGCAGCCAAGTAGGGTCCTCGTATTCTGGCTACACCTTC.

DNA for the CDR3: TGTGCCAGCAGTTTATTCCGGGTGGTAATCTACAGAAACACTAGCACAGATACGCAGTATTTT. This gives the protein CASSLFRVVIYRNTSTDTQYF. The V call is TRBV28, the J call TRBJ2-3; no clear D. This CDR3 is 21 amino acids long. The V gene's germline CDR1 is MDHEN and CDR2 SYDVKM. Trimming left V 1 base short and J 0 bases short, with 26 bases between.